Each of the 6 T cell receptor beta chains below was sequenced from the same sample in a study of T-cell memory formation after mild COVID-19. TCRdb fed the 5' RACE reads into MiXCR, producing one record per CDR3 protein. The table has fewer than 200,000 distinct CDR3 sequences, roughly 13% seen once. The sample was PBMCs or a T cell subset sorted from them (not recorded which). The receptors derive from a man between 18 and 35 years old who had mild COVID-19 (a few samples of this study predate the infection). Cell type and time point are not known.

In this sample, this clonotype turned up a few times. This chain links TRBV4-1 with TRBJ2-5, with unresolved D. The CDR3 runs 16 residues. Germline loops: CDR1 MGHRA, CDR2 YSYEKL. V was pared by 0 bases and J by 9 bases, with 20 bases between. CDR3 sequence (DNA): TGCGCCAGCAGCCAAGATCAATGGCAGGACCCCCCGGCCCAGTACTTC. Residues: CASSQDQWQDPPAQYF.

This clonotype was detected a few times. The V and J genes are TRBV5-1 and TRBJ2-5, with D unresolved. The CDR3 totals 13 residues. CDR1 is SGHRS and CDR2 is YFSETQ in the germline V gene. The V end lost 0 bases, the J end lost 1 base, and 4 bases lay between the germline ends. For the CDR3, the DNA is TGCGCCAGCAGCTTGGAGTCCCAAGAGACCCAGTACTTC. Its protein product is CASSLESQETQYF.

The chain recombines TRBV14 with TRBJ2-2; TRBD1 matches 7 bases. Germline trimming cut 5 bases from V and 4 bases from J; bases unmatched to any gene: 7. The length of the CDR3 is 15 residues. Germline V CDR1 and CDR2: SGHDN, FVKESK. CDR3 sequence (DNA): TGTGCCAGCAGCAGAGGGACAGCCTCCACCGGGGAGCTGTTTTTT. It is translated as CASSRGTASTGELFF.

This clonotype has ten or more counts. CDR3 coding DNA: TGTGCCAGCAGCCCGGGACAGGGCCCCTACGAGCAGTACTTC. Protein sequence: CASSPGQGPYEQYF. This chain joins TRBV7-2 and TRBJ2-7, with 9 positions matching TRBD1. Germline trimming cut 5 bases from V and 2 bases from J; bases unmatched to any gene: 4. CDR1 and CDR2 from the germline V gene are SGHTA and FQGNSA. This CDR3 is 14 amino acids long.

The chain combines TRBV7-6 with TRBJ2-3, with D possibly being TRBD1 (6 bases). The CDR3 spans 15 residues. V was cut by 8 bases and J by 3 bases, with 18 bases left in between. The germline V gene encodes CDR1 SGHVS and CDR2 FNYEAQ. The CDR3 DNA reads as TGTGCCAGCCGCGGCAGGGGCCAGGTTACAGATACGCAGTATTTT. It yields the protein CASRGRGQVTDTQYF.

Of note for this clonotype: An end of the junction does not agree with germline; a read error may underlie this. The chain joins TRBV6-2 or TRBV6-3 to TRBJ2-1; 9 positions match TRBD2. The germline V gene encodes CDR1 MNHEY and CDR2 SVGEGT. CDR3 length equals 15 residues. The CDR3 bases are TGTGCCAGCAGCACACCCGGGACTAGCCCCGGAGGGCAGTTATTC. It codes for CASSTPGTSPGGQLF.